This TCR beta chain was identified in a study of blood T cell repertoires in COVID-19. Study context: COVID-19 samples, acute and convalescent, were from the United States, Italy and Spain. Sample material is recorded as cDNA or gDNA derived from T cells, B-cell-depleted T cells, or PBMCs.

With V trimmed by 2 bases and J by 3 bases, 4 bases remained unmatched. The CDR3 runs 17 residues. In germline, CDR1 is MGHRA, CDR2 YSYEKL. Authors' processing steps: Scientists estimated how many nucleated cells there were by amplifying reference gene primers. Sequencing used immunoSEQ multiplex PCR; TCRdb keeps in-frame clones, though not all of them. The DNA was the basis for D and trimming; V, J and clone size are from that table. The table includes 150,000 to 200,000 clones, about 82% detected once. This TCR derives from a man aged 50-59 years with active or convalescent COVID-19. Sequencing used peripheral blood. The chain employs TRBV4-1 and TRBJ2-3, with TRBD2 identical over 14 bases. CDR3 sequence: CASSQPGLAGVTDTQYF. Here the CDR3 DNA reads TGCGCCAGCAGCCAACCGGGACTAGCGGGGGTGACAGATACGCAGTATTTT.